These 21 T cell receptor beta chains came from one sample sequenced in a study of T cells in Graves' hyperthyroidism and ophthalmopathy. Amplification of TCR beta CDR3 regions used RNA as the template. Primed by the HTBI set, a first-round RT-PCR was run on the TCR CDR3. TCRdb ran MiXCR on the multiplex PCR reads and lists one entry per CDR3 protein. The repertoire includes fewer than 600,000 distinct CDR3 sequences, approximately 15% of them detected once, and 15% to 20% sits in the top ten. Input material: blood. The receptors shown here come from a young woman with Graves' hyperthyroidism.

This clonotype was counted at least ten times. The V gene is TRBV11-2, the J gene TRBJ2-3, with 9 bases that match TRBD2. The CDR3 runs 15 residues. Germline loops: CDR1 SGHAT, CDR2 FQNNGV. The V gene end was trimmed by 5 bases and the J gene end by 1 base; junction bases not matched to a gene: 4. The CDR3 bases are TGTGCCAGCAGCCGACGACTAGCGGGCACAGATACGCAGTATTTT. This gives the protein CASSRRLAGTDTQYF.

This clonotype has only a few counts. The chain recombines TRBV25-1 with TRBJ1-5; maybe TRBD1 (6 bases). Trimming cost V 3 bases and J 7 bases, with 16 bases left between them. The V gene's germline CDR1 is MGHDK and CDR2 SYGVNS. The CDR3 spans 15 residues. The CDR3: CASSDSQGYGQPQHF. The CDR3, as DNA: TGTGCCAGCAGTGATTCACAGGGCTACGGACAGCCCCAGCATTTT.

The chain carries TRBV29-1 and TRBJ1-4, with 7 bases fitting TRBD1. Germline lookup yields CDR1 SQVTM and CDR2 ANQGSEA. The CDR3 length is 15 residues. V dropped 1 base and J dropped 1; count of bases not matched to a gene: 3. CDR3 DNA: TGCAGCGTTGAAGGGACAGGAGAAACTAATGAAAAACTGTTTTTT. It is translated as CSVEGTGETNEKLFF.

The chain is built from TRBV7-8 and TRBJ2-3; tentatively, D is TRBD2 (6 bases). V lost 5 bases to trimming and J lost 2 bases, with 14 bases between them. The CDR3 consists of 15 residues. Germline assignment: CDR1 SGHVS and CDR2 FQNEAQ. The DNA of the CDR3 is TGTGCCAGCAGCCGGGACTCCCAATACACAGATACGCAGTATTTT. Translating gives CASSRDSQYTDTQYF.

V is TRBV12-3 or TRBV12-4 and J is TRBJ2-7; D not certain. CDR3 size: 15 residues. CDR3 in DNA: TGCGCCAGCAGCCCCCAAGCCCACGGGTCCTACGAGCAGTACGTC. This codes for CASSPQAHGSYEQYV.

This clonotype was seen more than once but under ten times. The rearrangement links TRBV11-2 to TRBJ2-7; 9 bases fit TRBD2. This CDR3 has 15 amino acids. After removal of 1 base from V and 3 bases from J, the junction contained 4 bases not matched to a gene. The germline V gene encodes CDR1 SGHAT and CDR2 FQNNGV. The CDR3 region has the DNA TGTGCCAGCAGCTTAGCAGCGGGAGGTGTCTACGAGCAGTACGTC. Residues: CASSLAAGGVYEQYV.

The table lists this clonotype with many counts. V usage is TRBV3-1 and J usage is TRBJ2-1; 9 bases map to TRBD2. Trimming cost V 0 bases and J 11 bases; bases outside gene matches: 14. The germline V gene encodes CDR1 LGHDT and CDR2 YNNKEL (reference sequence). The CDR3 length is 17 residues. The CDR3 DNA reads TGTGCCAGCAGCCAAGATGTACGTAGCGGGAGTCTCCTTAAGCAGTTCTTC. Amino acids: CASSQDVRSGSLLKQFF.

Remarks on this clonotype: A much larger clone lies a single base off, so this may be a read error. Since no conserved phenylalanine or tryptophan closes the CDR3, a read error is the likely cause. The chain recombines TRBV15 with TRBJ1-2; D unclear. V lost 0 bases to trimming and J lost 8 bases, with 19 bases between them. This CDR3 is 16 amino acids long. Germline-derived CDR1 and CDR2 are LNHNV and YYDKDF (reference sequence). CDR3 nucleotides: TGTGCCACCAGCAGAGATCCAGCAGGTTGGGATCAGGGCTACACCGTC. Protein sequence: CATSRDPAGWDQGYTV.

This clonotype was seen repeatedly, ten times or more. This chain uses TRBV11-2 with TRBJ2-1; D is unresolved. This CDR3 is 12 amino acids long. V was pared by 4 bases and J by 3 bases, with 4 bases between. Germline CDR1 is SGHAT and CDR2 is FQNNGV. The CDR3 is CASSSNYNEQFF. In nucleotides, the CDR3 is TGTGCCAGCAGCTCAAACTACAATGAGCAGTTCTTC.

This clonotype occurred many times. The chain joins TRBV2 to TRBJ1-2; D is unresolved. This CDR3 spans 13 amino acids. The germline V gene has CDR1 SNHLY and CDR2 FYNNEI. Trimming cost V 7 bases and J 3 bases, with 12 bases left between them. CDR3 sequence: CASKDGDYYGYTF. The CDR3 nucleotides are TGTGCCAGCAAGGACGGAGATTACTATGGCTACACCTTC.

There are many counts of this clonotype. The chain has TRBV12-3 or TRBV12-4 and TRBJ2-1; D is possibly TRBD2 (5 bases). The V end was cut by 6 bases, the J end by 12 bases, with 15 bases between. The CDR3 length is 12 residues. The CDR3 region is CASSPGAGRQFF. The CDR3 DNA reads TGTGCCAGCAGCCCCGGTGCGGGCAGGCAGTTCTTC.

V usage is TRBV19 and J usage is TRBJ2-2, with 11 bases lining up with TRBD2. The germline V gene has CDR1 LNHDA and CDR2 SQIVND (reference sequence). V lost 8 bases, J lost 4 bases, and 9 bases stayed unmatched. The length of the CDR3 is 16 residues. The CDR3 loop is CASGRASGRTTGELFF. DNA for the CDR3: TGTGCCAGTGGGAGGGCTAGCGGGAGGACCACCGGGGAGCTGTTTTTT.

The chain carries TRBV3-1 and TRBJ2-3, with unresolved D. The CDR3 loop spans 15 amino acids. Per germline, CDR1 LGHDT and CDR2 YNNKEL (reference sequence). The V end lost 4 bases, the J end lost 8 bases, and 19 bases lay between the germline ends. The CDR3, as DNA: TGTGCCAGCAGCCCTAGAGACGAAGTTAGCCGTACGCAGTATTTT. Its protein product is CASSPRDEVSRTQYF.

The rearrangement uses TRBV6-1 and TRBJ2-5; 10 bases are shared with TRBD1. Germline CDR1 and CDR2: MNHNS and SASEGT. The CDR3 extends over 12 amino acids. With 3 bases clipped from V and 10 bases from J, the junction kept 2 bases outside the gene matches. CDR3 bases: TGTGCCAGCAGTGAGACAGGGGGCATCCAGTACTTC. Protein sequence: CASSETGGIQYF.

This clonotype was seen repeatedly, ten times or more. The chain couples TRBV11-2 to TRBJ2-5; 7 bases are shared with TRBD1. The CDR3 contains 15 residues. The V gene's germline CDR1 is SGHAT and CDR2 FQNNGV. Trimming at V came to 6 bases and at J to 3 bases, leaving 10 bases not matched to a gene. The CDR3 reads CASSPHPGQKETQYF. The DNA of the CDR3 is TGTGCCAGCAGTCCCCACCCGGGACAGAAAGAGACCCAGTACTTC.

In its sample, this clonotype was seen many times. The rearrangement joins TRBV30 to TRBJ1-1; D not resolved. Per germline, CDR1 GTSNPN and CDR2 SVGIG (reference sequence). The CDR3 has 11 amino acids. V was trimmed by 5 bases and J by 5 bases, leaving 9 bases between them. For the CDR3, the DNA is TGTGCCTGGGCCTCCCGGACTGAAGCTTTCTTT. Amino acid sequence: CAWASRTEAFF.

This clonotype showed up just a few times. The chain combines TRBV12-3 or TRBV12-4 with TRBJ2-7; tentatively, D is TRBD2 (5 bases). This CDR3 region has 13 residues. Trimming pared 6 bases from V and 5 bases from J, leaving 14 bases between. The CDR3 nucleotides are TGTGCCAGCAGCCACATGGGAGAGGACGAGCAGTACGTC. Its translation is CASSHMGEDEQYV.

This chain connects TRBV20-1 to TRBJ2-3; 12 bases match TRBD2. V was clipped by 8 bases and J by 3 bases; unmatched bases: 9. From germline, CDR1 is DFQATT and CDR2 SNEGSKA (reference sequence). The CDR3 consists of 15 residues. For the CDR3, the DNA is TGCAGTTCCTCCCCTCTAGCGGGAGGGACAGATACGCAGTATTTT. It encodes CSSSPLAGGTDTQYF.

The V and J genes are TRBV28 and TRBJ2-1; TRBD2 matches 7 bases. The CDR3 spans 14 residues. J gave up 9 bases and V 6 bases, and 11 bases lay outside the gene matches. Germline values: CDR1 MDHEN, CDR2 SYDVKM. CDR3 sequence reads: CASRPGTNLGEQFF. The CDR3, as DNA: TGTGCCAGCAGACCAGGGACTAACTTGGGTGAGCAGTTCTTC.

This clonotype was seen repeatedly, ten times or more. The rearrangement links TRBV18 to TRBJ2-3; D remains ambiguous. The CDR3 covers 15 residues. The germline V gene has CDR1 KGHSH and CDR2 LQKENI. V lost 3 bases and J lost 4, with 14 bases in between. CDR3 nucleotides: TGTGCCAGCTCACCGGTACTGGCAGCGTCAGATACGCAGTATTTT. It translates to CASSPVLAASDTQYF.

The chain links TRBV7-2 to TRBJ2-3, with 9 bases identical to TRBD2. Looked up from germline, CDR1 is SGHTA and CDR2 is FQGNSA. The CDR3 is 15 residues long. J was trimmed by 4 bases and V by 0 bases; bases with no gene match: 2. CDR3 DNA: TGTGCCAGCAGCTTAGCGAGCGGGAGGCCAGATACGCAGTATTTT. It is translated as CASSLASGRPDTQYF.